This entry is about one T cell receptor beta chain. Its antigen is undetermined. A TCRbeta library incorporating unique molecular identifiers was prepared. TCRdb fed the PCR reads into MiXCR, producing one record per CDR3 protein. Here the sample spans approximately 430,000 distinct CDR3 sequences, 16% being singletons. There are 12 residues in the CDR3. Trimming stripped 3 bases from V and 7 bases from J, with 10 bases between. Germline CDR1 reads MGHDK; CDR2 reads SYGVNS. The sample is drawn from a study of T-cell reconstitution after alpha-beta-depleted transplantation in children. Regarding the study as a whole: Several hundred expanded graft clones reportedly supplied alpha-beta T cells about two months after transplant. The study traced high day-60 TCRbeta diversity in some patients to surviving recipient T cells and thymic progenitors. One year post-transplant, T-cell counts and diversity were largely derived from T cells produced anew.

The chain joins TRBV25-1 to TRBJ2-7; D gene ambiguous. The sequence derives from a boy less than two years old who had a stem cell transplant for Wiskott-Aldrich syndrome, so the T cells may come from the graft donor. The source was PBMCs, mostly from graft donor cells, collected 360 days after TCRalphabeta/CD19-depleted stem cell transplant. CDR3 DNA: TGTGCCAGCAGTGAGAAGTTTCGTGAGCAGTACTTC. Encoded protein: CASSEKFREQYF.